What follows are 12 T cell receptor beta chains derived from one specimen sequenced in a study of beta chain features in type 1 diabetes. Whole-study results and caveats: Patients with Type 1 diabetes showed moderately but significantly shorter TCRB CDR3s in all four CD4+ subsets.

Expressed TCRB transcripts were sequenced because the entire RNA isolate underwent reverse transcription. Profiling relied on immunoSEQ multiplex PCR, and the TCRdb table lists in-frame clones only, not all of them. The data show roughly 300,000 clones, with 9.3% seen just once and roughly 1% held by the top ten. These TCRs' antigens remain unknown. Sequenced sample: central memory CD4+ T cells from blood. The receptors here all came from a man aged 25-40 years with type 1 diabetes.

The chain employs TRBV6-1 and TRBJ1-1; D not resolved. Looked up from germline, CDR1 is MNHNS and CDR2 is SASEGT. Deletions cut 3 bases from V and 5 bases from J, with 7 bases between. There are 12 residues in the CDR3. The CDR3 sequence: CASSDRWTEAFF. DNA for the CDR3: TGTGCCAGCAGTGACAGATGGACTGAAGCTTTCTTT.

A few counts support this clone. In DNA form, the CDR3 reads TGTGCCAGCAGCTTAGTTGCAGGGAAAGTAAATGAGCAGTTCTTC. Its protein product is CASSLVAGKVNEQFF. This chain joins TRBV7-2 and TRBJ2-1; a possible D gene is TRBD1 (5 bases). CDR3 length equals 15 residues. Trimming removed 1 base from V and 7 bases from J, with 14 bases in between. The germline CDR1 and CDR2 sequences are SGHTA and FQGNSA.

This clone was counted many times. This chain joins TRBV5-1 and TRBJ2-1, with TRBD2 matching 9 bases. Germline V gives CDR1 SGHRS, CDR2 YFSETQ. This CDR3 region has 14 residues. J was trimmed by 6 bases and V by 5 bases; bases with no gene match: 6. The CDR3 sequence is CASSRGTSSNEQFF. CDR3 DNA sequence: TGCGCCAGCAGTCGTGGGACTAGCTCCAATGAGCAGTTCTTC.

The genes are TRBV10-2 and TRBJ1-2, with TRBD1 matching over 9 bases. The germline gives CDR1 WSHSY, CDR2 SAAADI. Unmatched junction bases numbered 11, after V lost 7 bases and J lost 8 bases. This CDR3 is 14 amino acids long. The CDR3 loop reads CASNLQGARGGYTF. CDR3 in DNA: TGCGCCAGCAACCTACAGGGGGCGCGAGGGGGCTACACCTTC.

Only a few counts were recorded for this clone. V usage is TRBV18 and J usage is TRBJ2-7, with D maybe TRBD1 (6 bases). Between the trimmed V and J ends, which lost 5 bases and 4 bases, there was a span of 18 bases. This CDR3 has 15 residues. Germline CDR1 is KGHSH and CDR2 is LQKENI. The CDR3, as DNA: TGTGCCAGCTCAAAGGACCCAGGGGCTGTTTACGAGCAGTACTTC. Encoded protein: CASSKDPGAVYEQYF.

The rearrangement joins TRBV28 to TRBJ2-7; 10 bases are shared with TRBD1. This CDR3 is 14 amino acids long. The junction had 2 bases not matched to a gene; V was cut back by 6 bases and J by 0 bases. CDR1 MDHEN and CDR2 SYDVKM come from the germline V gene. DNA for the CDR3: TGTGCCAGCAGCAGGACAGGGGGCTCCTACGAGCAGTACTTC. It encodes CASSRTGGSYEQYF. Full variable domain (missing parts from reference TRBV28 and TRBJ2-7): DVKVTQSSRYLVKRTGEKVFLECVQDMDHENMFWYRQDPGLGLRLIYFSYDVKMKEKGDIPEGYSVSREKKERFSLILESASTNQTSMYLCASSRTGGSYEQYFGPGTRLTVT.

This clone was seen a few times. This chain uses TRBV5-1 with TRBJ2-3, with 7 bases matching TRBD1. Per the germline V gene, CDR1 is SGHRS and CDR2 is YFSETQ. Germline trimming cut 6 bases from V and 4 bases from J; bases unmatched to any gene: 11. The length of the CDR3 is 15 residues. This chain's CDR3 is CASNDLRGSADTQYF. Here the CDR3 DNA reads TGCGCCAGCAACGATCTCAGGGGGAGTGCAGATACGCAGTATTTT. Based on the CDR3 plus reference TRBV5-1 and TRBJ2-3, the full variable domain is KAGVTQTPRYLIKTRGQQVTLSCSPISGHRSVSWYQQTPGQGLQFLFEYFSETQRNKGNFPGRFSGRQFSNSRSEMNVSTLELGDSALYLCASNDLRGSADTQYFGPGTRLTVL.

This clone was counted only a few times. This rearrangement joins TRBV7-2 to TRBJ2-2; tentative D call: TRBD1 (5 bases). V lost 1 base and J lost 6, with 12 bases in between. This CDR3 comprises 15 residues. Per the germline V gene, CDR1 is SGHTA and CDR2 is FQGNSA. Written as DNA, the CDR3 is TGTGCCAGCAGCTTAGACACGACAGTGGCCGGGGAGCTGTTTTTT. Protein product: CASSLDTTVAGELFF.

This clone was observed many times. This sequence joins TRBV19 and TRBJ1-3; the D is unclear. There are 13 residues in the CDR3. Trimming left V 4 bases short and J 0 bases short, with 4 bases between. The germline V gene has CDR1 LNHDA and CDR2 SQIVND (reference sequence). As DNA, the CDR3 is TGTGCCAGTAGTAATAGCTCTGGAAACACCATATATTTT. Its translation: CASSNSSGNTIYF.

This chain joins TRBV25-1 and TRBJ1-2; D is unclear. CDR1 and CDR2 from the germline V gene are MGHDK and SYGVNS. Trimming pared 1 base from V and 4 bases from J, leaving 13 bases between. The CDR3 has 15 amino acids. CDR3 coding DNA: TGTGCCAGCAGTGAATTCAATGACATGGCCTATGGCTACACCTTC. Protein sequence: CASSEFNDMAYGYTF.

CDR3 sequence: CASSESQAGYNEQFF. The CDR3 region has the DNA TGCGCCAGCAGTGAGTCCCAGGCAGGGTACAATGAGCAGTTCTTC. This chain joins TRBV10-1 and TRBJ2-1, with D perhaps TRBD1 (5 bases). CDR1 WNHNN and CDR2 SYGVQD come from the germline V gene (reference sequence). The CDR3 extends over 15 amino acids. V was cut by 0 bases and J by 4 bases, with 10 bases left in between.

A remark on this clone: This CDR3 fails to terminate in the conserved phenylalanine or tryptophan, so it likely reflects a read error. The DNA is omitted, as the CDR3 cannot be located on it reliably, and the CDR3 follows TCRdb's listing. The chain is built from TRBV16 and TRBJ1-2; the table's D call, TRBD1, has no DNA check behind it. CDR1 is KGHSY, CDR2 FQNENV, per germline. The CDR3 is 13 amino acids long, termini counted. The CDR3 here is CASSQSFNTQMKH.